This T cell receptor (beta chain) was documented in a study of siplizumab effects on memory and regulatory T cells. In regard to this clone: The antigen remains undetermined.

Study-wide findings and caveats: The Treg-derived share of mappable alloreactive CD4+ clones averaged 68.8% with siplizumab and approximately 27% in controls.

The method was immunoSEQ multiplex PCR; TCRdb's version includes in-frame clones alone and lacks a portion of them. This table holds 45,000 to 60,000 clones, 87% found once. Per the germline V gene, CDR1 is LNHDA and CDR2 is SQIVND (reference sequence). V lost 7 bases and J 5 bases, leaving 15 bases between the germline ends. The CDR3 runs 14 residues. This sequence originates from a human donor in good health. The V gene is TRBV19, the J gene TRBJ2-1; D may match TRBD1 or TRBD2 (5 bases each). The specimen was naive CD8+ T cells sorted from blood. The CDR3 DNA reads TGTGCCAGTAACCTGTATGGGGGACACAATGAGCAGTTCTTC. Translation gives CASNLYGGHNEQFF.